The 3 T cell receptor beta chains in this list originate from one sample, sequenced in a study of cytotoxic CD8 clonotypes in ibrutinib-treated CLL. The protocol was immunoSEQ multiplex PCR, while the TCRdb copy is restricted to in-frame clones and leaves out a portion. The sample lists some 130,000 clones, approximately 83% seen once, with about 2.1% in the top ten. The sample consisted of PBMCs, taken after 24 months of ibrutinib treatment. Receptor source: a human donor with chronic lymphocytic leukemia.

The chain joins TRBV10-3 to TRBJ1-1, with D hard to call. The CDR3 spans 14 residues. The ends were cut back, 10 bases at V and 2 bases at J, with 17 bases in the middle. Germline V CDR1 and CDR2: ENHRY, SYGVKD. Here the CDR3 DNA reads TGTGCCACCGCGAAGGACCCGTACAACACTGAAGCTTTCTTT. This gives the protein CATAKDPYNTEAFF.

This CDR3 is CATSRDRPEAFF. CDR3 DNA: TGTGCCACCAGCAGAGATCGACCGGAAGCTTTCTTT. The genes are TRBV15 and TRBJ1-1; no firm D call. The CDR3 has 12 amino acids. V lost 0 bases and J 8 bases, leaving 7 bases between the germline ends. The germline gives CDR1 LNHNV, CDR2 YYDKDF (reference sequence).

The V and J genes are TRBV28 and TRBJ1-2; no reliable D call. This CDR3 has 15 residues. Trimming cost V 5 bases and J 0 bases, with 13 bases left between them. CDR1 and CDR2 (germline): MDHEN, SYDVKM. CDR3 region: CASSPFSEANYGYTF. The CDR3 DNA is TGTGCCAGCAGTCCCTTCTCTGAAGCTAACTATGGCTACACCTTC.